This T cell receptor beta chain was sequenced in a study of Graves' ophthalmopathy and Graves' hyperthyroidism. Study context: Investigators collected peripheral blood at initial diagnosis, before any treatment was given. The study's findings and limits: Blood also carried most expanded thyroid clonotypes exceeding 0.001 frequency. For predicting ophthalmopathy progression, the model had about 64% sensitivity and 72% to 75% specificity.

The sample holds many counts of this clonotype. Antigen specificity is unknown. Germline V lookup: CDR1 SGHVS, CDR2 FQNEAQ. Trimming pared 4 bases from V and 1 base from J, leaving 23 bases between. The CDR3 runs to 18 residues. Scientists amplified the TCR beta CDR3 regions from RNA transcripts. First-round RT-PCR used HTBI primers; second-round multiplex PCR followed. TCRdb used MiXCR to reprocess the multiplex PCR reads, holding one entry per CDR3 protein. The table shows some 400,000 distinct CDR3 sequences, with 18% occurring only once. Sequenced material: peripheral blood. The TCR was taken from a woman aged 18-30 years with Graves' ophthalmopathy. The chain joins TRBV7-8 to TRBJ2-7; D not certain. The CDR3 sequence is CASSSRNLGYPPSYEQYF. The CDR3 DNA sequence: TGTGCCAGCAGCTCAAGGAATCTAGGCTACCCGCCTTCCTACGAGCAGTACTTC.